This entry features one TCR beta chain sequence. The V and J ends lost 2 bases and 3 bases, in that order; junction bases with no gene match: 1. The length of the CDR3 is 13 residues. CDR1 and CDR2 from the germline V gene are ENHRY and SYGVKD. TCRdb independently ran MiXCR on the RT-PCR reads; one entry per CDR3 protein. The table records under 200,000 distinct CDR3 sequences, roughly a tenth of them present only once. This sample is part of a study of response to subunit inactivated influenza vaccine. Here the sequenced sample was non-naive T cells sorted from PBMCs, taken about 40 days after vaccination. The TCR was taken from a man over 45 who received an inactivated influenza vaccine. The chain couples TRBV10-3 to TRBJ2-7, with 7 bases lining up with TRBD2. CDR3 amino acids: CAISEGGDYEQYF. The CDR3 region has the DNA TGTGCCATCAGTGAGGGGGGGGACTACGAGCAGTACTTC.